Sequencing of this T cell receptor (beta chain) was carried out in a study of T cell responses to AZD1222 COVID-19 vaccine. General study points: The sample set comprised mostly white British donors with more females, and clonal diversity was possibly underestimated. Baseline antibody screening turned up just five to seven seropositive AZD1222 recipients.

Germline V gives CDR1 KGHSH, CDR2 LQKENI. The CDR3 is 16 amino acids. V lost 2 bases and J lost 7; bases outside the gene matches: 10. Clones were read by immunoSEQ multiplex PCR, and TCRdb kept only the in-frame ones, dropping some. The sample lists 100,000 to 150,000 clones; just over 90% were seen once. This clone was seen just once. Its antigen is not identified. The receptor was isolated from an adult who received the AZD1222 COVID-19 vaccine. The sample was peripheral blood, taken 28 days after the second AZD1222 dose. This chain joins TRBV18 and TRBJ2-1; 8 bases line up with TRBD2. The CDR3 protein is CASSPGSGSSGNEQFF. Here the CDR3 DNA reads TGTGCCAGCTCACCAGGAAGCGGGAGTTCGGGAAATGAGCAGTTCTTC.